Listed below are T cell receptor beta chains from one sample, sequenced in a study of blood T cell repertoires in COVID-19. Sequenced by immunoSEQ multiplex PCR; TCRdb stores in-frame clones only, minus some. The sample lists approximately 300,000 clones; 70% to 90% were seen once. Sequenced material: PBMCs or T cells enriched from blood (not recorded which). These receptors were obtained from a woman aged 30 to 39 who had recovered from COVID-19. Each CDR3 is given with its conserved first and last residue. The D gene is left open where the match is weak. Size is omitted from some rows. Given values are once, few, many or a class for expanded clones.

J	size	V	D	DNA	CDR3
TRBJ1-5	NA	TRBV19	TRBD1	TGTGCCAGTAGAACTACAGGGGGAGGCAATCAGCCCCAGCATTTT	CASRTTGGGNQPQHF
TRBJ1-5	NA	TRBV27	NA	TGTGCCAGCAGTTTAAGAGGTCAGCCCCAGCATTTT	CASSLRGQPQHF
TRBJ1-4	NA	TRBV5-6	NA	TGTGCCAGCAGCTTCGGAGGAGGCCTGGGGCTGTTTTTT	CASSFGGGLGLFF
TRBJ1-4	NA	TRBV2	TRBD1	TGTGCCAGCAGCCCCTATGACAGGGAGTATACTGAAAAACTGTTTTTT	CASSPYDREYTEKLFF
TRBJ1-4	few	TRBV11-2	NA	TGTGCCAGCAGCTCGGGGGGGGTTATTAATGAAAAACTGTTTTTT	CASSSGGVINEKLFF
TRBJ2-1	NA	TRBV7-2	NA	TGTGCCAGCAGCTTGTTTTTCTCCGGGAGACCTCCCTACAATGAGCAGTTCTTC	CASSLFFSGRPPYNEQFF
TRBJ1-3	NA	TRBV3-1/TRBV3-2	NA	TGTGCCAGCAGCCCTTTCTTAACTCGAACCCACTCTGGAAACACCATATATTTT	CASSPFLTRTHSGNTIYF
TRBJ1-3	NA	TRBV21-1	NA	TGTGCCAGCAGCAAAGTATTGTGGAACAGGAATATTAGGGGAAACACCATATATTTT	CASSKVLWNRNIRGNTIYF
TRBJ2-1	few	TRBV7-9	NA	TGTGCCAGCAGGGGGAGGCGCAGCCCCTACAATGAGCAGTTCTTC	CASRGRRSPYNEQFF
TRBJ1-4	NA	TRBV28	NA	TGTGCCAGCAGTTTAGTGACAGGCCGTAATGAAAAACTGTTTTTT	CASSLVTGRNEKLFF
TRBJ1-4	NA	TRBV3-1/TRBV3-2	TRBD1	TGTGCCAGCAGCCAAAACTGGAGAACAGGGGTTGGAAATGAAAAACTGTTTTTT	CASSQNWRTGVGNEKLFF
TRBJ1-5	NA	TRBV21-1	NA	TGTGCCAGCAGCAAAGTGGAGGGCTTCAATCAGCCCCAGCATTTT	CASSKVEGFNQPQHF
TRBJ2-1	NA	TRBV7-6	TRBD1	TGTGCCAGCAGCCCCGGGACAGGGACCTATGAGCAGTTCTTC	CASSPGTGTYEQFF
TRBJ2-1	few	TRBV4-1	NA	TGCGCCAGCAGCCCACCTAGCTTTGGTGAGCAGTTCTTC	CASSPPSFGEQFF
TRBJ2-5	NA	TRBV3-1/TRBV3-2	TRBD2	TGTGCCAGCAGCCTTAGGACTAGCGGGAGGGTCCTCCAAGAGACCCAGTACTTC	CASSLRTSGRVLQETQYF
TRBJ2-1	NA	TRBV15	TRBD2	TGTGCCACCAGCAGAGACACTAGCGGGAGGGCCCTGGCTCAGTTCTTC	CATSRDTSGRALAQFF
TRBJ2-7	once	TRBV6-1	NA	TGTGCCAGCAGTGAAGTACTGTCGGGGATCTCCTACGAGCAGTACTTC	CASSEVLSGISYEQYF
TRBJ2-7	NA	TRBV7-9	TRBD1	TGTGCCAGCAGCCGGCAGGGGGCAGCGTACGAGCAGTACTTC	CASSRQGAAYEQYF
TRBJ1-2	NA	TRBV6-5	TRBD1	TGTGCCAGCAGTTACCTTGGACAGGAGGGCAACTATGGCTACACCTTC	CASSYLGQEGNYGYTF
TRBJ1-3	NA	TRBV7-9	TRBD1	TGTGCCAGCAGCTCTCGGACAGGGGTAAACACCATATATTTT	CASSSRTGVNTIYF
TRBJ1-2	once	TRBV6-5	TRBD1	TGTGCCAGCAGTTACTTAGGGACAGGGGAGTCCGGCTACACCTTC	CASSYLGTGESGYTF
TRBJ2-1	NA	TRBV12-3/TRBV12-4	NA	TGTGCCAGCAGTTCTTCCGCCCGGGGAGAGCAGTTCTTC	CASSSSARGEQFF
TRBJ2-3	few	TRBV9	NA	TGTGCCAGCAGCGAACAAATGGCGGAGGATACGCAGTATTTT	CASSEQMAEDTQYF
TRBJ2-1	NA	TRBV4-2	TRBD2	TGTGCCAGCAGCCAAGCCCCAGCGGGGGCCTCCAATGAGCAGTTCTTC	CASSQAPAGASNEQFF
TRBJ1-6	NA	TRBV7-2	NA	TGTGCCAGCAGCTTTACCGGGAACTCATATAATTCACCCCTCCACTTT	CASSFTGNSYNSPLHF
TRBJ2-6	NA	TRBV29-1	NA	TGCAGCGTTGCGTCTGGGGCCAACGTCCTGACTTTC	CSVASGANVLTF
TRBJ2-2	once	TRBV28	NA	TGTGCCAGCTACACCGTGGGGGAGGTCACCGGGGAGCTGTTTTTT	CASYTVGEVTGELFF
TRBJ1-4	NA	TRBV5-3	NA	TGTGCCAGAAGCTCTAGGGGCGAAAAACTGTTTTTT	CARSSRGEKLFF
TRBJ2-3	NA	TRBV18	TRBD2	TGTGCCAGCTCACCAGCGGGGGGCGTCCACACAGATACGCAGTATTTT	CASSPAGGVHTDTQYF
TRBJ2-2	NA	TRBV9	TRBD1	TGTGCCAGCAGCGCTAGACAGGGGTCAAACACCGGGGAGCTGTTTTTT	CASSARQGSNTGELFF
TRBJ2-7	NA	TRBV7-9	TRBD1	TGTGCCAGCAGCTGGGACAGGTCGTTCTACGAGCAGTACTTC	CASSWDRSFYEQYF
TRBJ2-2	NA	TRBV27	NA	TGTGCCAGCAGTTTTCCGGACACCGGGGAGCTGTTTTTT	CASSFPDTGELFF
TRBJ1-5	NA	TRBV28	NA	TGTGCCAGCAGTATCCCCGGACCGGGAAATCAGCCCCAGCATTTT	CASSIPGPGNQPQHF
TRBJ1-4	NA	TRBV9	NA	TGTGCCAGCAGCGTGGCGGGGGCGGGTGAAAAACTGTTTTTT	CASSVAGAGEKLFF
TRBJ1-5	NA	TRBV10-2	NA	TGCGCCAGCAGAACAGGGATGGAACAGCCCCAGCATTTT	CASRTGMEQPQHF
TRBJ2-7	NA	TRBV5-8	NA	TGTGCCAGCAGCTTGAGGGGCTACGAGCAGTACTTC	CASSLRGYEQYF
TRBJ1-3	NA	TRBV19	NA	TGTGCCAGTAGTGGGAGCCTGGCGGCTGGAAACACCATATATTTT	CASSGSLAAGNTIYF
TRBJ2-3	NA	TRBV27	NA	TGTGCCAGCAGTTTATCGGCAGTTCTAGCCCGTGCTAGCACAGATACGCAGTATTTT	CASSLSAVLARASTDTQYF
TRBJ1-2	NA	TRBV30	NA	TGTGCCTGGAGTGTATCGGGGAACTATGGCTACACCTTC	CAWSVSGNYGYTF
TRBJ2-1	once	TRBV19	TRBD2	TGTGCCAGCCGGGACAGGGGACTAGCGGGGACCCTGGATGAGCAGTTCTTC	CASRDRGLAGTLDEQFF
TRBJ2-7	NA	TRBV7-8	TRBD1	TGTGCCAGCAGTTTAGCGACAGGGGGTTGGCGGTCGGGCTCCTACGAGCAGTACTTC	CASSLATGGWRSGSYEQYF
TRBJ1-2	NA	TRBV5-6	TRBD1	TGTGCCAGCAGCTTGGCTCCGGGACAGAACTATGGCTACACCTTC	CASSLAPGQNYGYTF
TRBJ1-1	once	TRBV5-4	TRBD1	TGTGCCAGCAGCCACAGGGGCGTGGGGACTGAAGCTTTCTTT	CASSHRGVGTEAFF
TRBJ1-4	NA	TRBV7-9	TRBD1	TGTGCCAGCAGCTCGCCGGGACAGGGAAAACTGTTTTTT	CASSSPGQGKLFF
TRBJ2-1	NA	TRBV12-3/TRBV12-4	NA	TGTGCCAGCAGCCGACTAGTAGCTAATGAGCAGTTCTTC	CASSRLVANEQFF
TRBJ2-1	NA	TRBV28	NA	TGTGCCAGCAGTTTAATACAGAGAGTCTACAATGAGCAGTTCTTC	CASSLIQRVYNEQFF
TRBJ1-4	few	TRBV29-1	NA	TGCAGCGTTGAGGAGGGAGCGGCTAATGAAAAACTGTTTTTT	CSVEEGAANEKLFF
TRBJ1-1	NA	TRBV18	NA	TGTGCCAGCTCAGCCCCCGGGGGGACTGAAGCTTTCTTT	CASSAPGGTEAFF
TRBJ1-4	many	TRBV5-1	NA	TGCGCCAGCAGCTCGGAGGCTTATAATGAAAAACTGTTTTTT	CASSSEAYNEKLFF
TRBJ2-7	NA	TRBV28	NA	TGTGCCAGCAGTTGGGCCGTTTCATCCTACGAGCAGTACTTC	CASSWAVSSYEQYF
TRBJ2-1	NA	TRBV12-5	NA	TGTGCTAGTGGTTTGGTACCGGGTCAGGGCAATGAGCAGTTCTTC	CASGLVPGQGNEQFF
TRBJ1-2	few	TRBV18	TRBD1	TGTGCCAGCTCACCCCGGGACAGGGGCTATGGCTACACCTTC	CASSPRDRGYGYTF
TRBJ2-7	once	TRBV18	NA	TGTGCCAGCTCACCAGTCGGAGGCGACTACGAGCAGTACTTC	CASSPVGGDYEQYF
TRBJ2-1	once	TRBV29-1	TRBD1	TGCAGCGTCGATACCGGGACAGGGGCTCTCGGGCAGTTCTTC	CSVDTGTGALGQFF